This is a list of T cell receptor beta chains from one sample in a study of beta chain features in type 1 diabetes. Data came from immunoSEQ multiplex PCR; TCRdb stores just in-frame clones and leaves some out. The profile shows approximately 150,000 clones, 9% of them singletons. Sequenced material: central memory CD4+ T cells from blood. Every receptor here comes from a man aged 25-45 years with type 1 diabetes. CDR3s include the opening cysteine and the closing phenylalanine or tryptophan. The D gene is left open where the match is weak. Clone size is given for some rows only: seen once, a few or many times, or a class if the clone is expanded.

NA	13	TRBJ1-2	NA	TRBV7-2	TGTGCCAGCAGCTTGGTCGGTAACTATGGCTACACCTTC	CASSLVGNYGYTF
TRBD1	13	TRBJ2-4	many	TRBV19	TGTGCCAGTAGTGTAGACAGGGGGAACATTCAGTACTTC	CASSVDRGNIQYF
NA	14	TRBJ2-1	NA	TRBV28	TGTGCCAGCAGTCCAGGTACCTCCTACAATGAGCAGTTCTTC	CASSPGTSYNEQFF
NA	13	TRBJ2-3	few	TRBV11-2	TGTGCCAGCAGCCCCGCCCGACCGGGGACGCAGTATTTT	CASSPARPGTQYF
NA	12	TRBJ1-5	NA	TRBV6-1	TGTGCCAGCAGTGACCCGAATCAGCCCCAGCATTTT	CASSDPNQPQHF
NA	15	TRBJ2-3	NA	TRBV27	TGTGCCAGCAATCCACTAGCCAGCCCGCTGAATACGCAGTATTTT	CASNPLASPLNTQYF
TRBD2	13	TRBJ2-3	NA	TRBV10-2	TGCGCCAGTGGCGGGGGGGCCTCAGATACGCAGTATTTT	CASGGGASDTQYF
NA	13	TRBJ2-1	few	TRBV11-2	TGTGCCAGCAGCTGGAGTGAACAGGTGTTGTTTTTCTTC	CASSWSEQVLFFF
NA	17	TRBJ1-6	few	TRBV5-4	TGTGCCAGCAGCTTGAGCGGGGCAGTTAAATATAATTCACCCCTCCACTTT	CASSLSGAVKYNSPLHF
NA	12	TRBJ2-7	few	TRBV11-1	TGTGCCAGCAGCTTAGGCAGCTACGAGCAGTACTTC	CASSLGSYEQYF
TRBD1	17	TRBJ1-2	NA	TRBV9	TGTGCCAGCAGCGCCGGGACAGGGAATGGGTTAGGGTATGGCTACACCTTC	CASSAGTGNGLGYGYTF
TRBD1	17	TRBJ2-1	few	TRBV18	TGTGCCAGCTCACCACCCCTCGGGACAGGGTCATACAATGAGCAGTTCTTC	CASSPPLGTGSYNEQFF
TRBD1	18	TRBJ2-6	few	TRBV7-6	TGTGCCAGCAGCTTAGTTGCAGGGGGCGGTCTTGGGGCCAACGTCCTGACTTTC	CASSLVAGGGLGANVLTF
TRBD1	14	TRBJ2-7	NA	TRBV5-1	TGCGCCAGCGGCATCGGACAGGGTGCAGGCGAGCAGTACTTC	CASGIGQGAGEQYF
NA	15	TRBJ1-5	NA	TRBV6-5	TGTGCCAGCAGTTACTCGAGGACGGGGGATCAGCCCCAGCATTTT	CASSYSRTGDQPQHF
TRBD2	16	TRBJ2-3	NA	TRBV18	TGTGCCAGCTCACCGGGGACTAGCGGGGCACTAGATACGCAGTATTTT	CASSPGTSGALDTQYF
TRBD2	14	TRBJ2-5	many	TRBV2	TGTGCCAGCGGGGTAGCGGGGGGTCAAGAGACCCAGTACTTC	CASGVAGGQETQYF
TRBD2	16	TRBJ2-2	few	TRBV6-5	TGTGCCAGCAGTTACTCGGCTAGCGGGCACACCGGGGAGCTGTTTTTT	CASSYSASGHTGELFF
TRBD1	13	TRBJ2-3	NA	TRBV5-4	TGTGCCAGCAAACCTCCGGACAGGAATACGCAGTATTTT	CASKPPDRNTQYF
TRBD1	15	TRBJ1-1	few	TRBV28	TGTGCCAGCAAACCGGGACAGGGCCCGAACACTGAAGCTTTCTTT	CASKPGQGPNTEAFF